The rows below give T cell receptor beta chains drawn from one sample of a study of shared clonotypes between healthy human individuals. TCRdb keeps only in-frame clones here, not all; method: immunoSEQ multiplex PCR. The sample holds 950,000 to 1,300,000 clones, more than 60% seen once. Source material: memory CD4+ T cells sorted from blood. These receptor sequences come from a man younger than 35 in good health. The CDR3 runs from the conserved cysteine through the conserved F or W. D genes are given only for firm matches. The listing skips clone size in some rows; elsewhere it reads once, few, many or a size class.

V	size	D	J	DNA	CDR3
TRBV25-1	many	NA	TRBJ2-3	TGTGCCAGCAGCGCCGAAGGGAGTCGATGGACAGATACGCAGTATTTT	CASSAEGSRWTDTQYF
TRBV29-1	NA	TRBD2	TRBJ2-3	TGCAGCGTTGAAGGACTAGCGAGCACAGATACGCAGTATTTT	CSVEGLASTDTQYF
TRBV11-2	once	NA	TRBJ1-1	TGTGCCAGCAGCCCACACGGGACAACGAACACTGAAGCTTTCTTT	CASSPHGTTNTEAFF
TRBV5-1	few	NA	TRBJ2-1	TGCGCCAGCAGCTTGGACACTGAGCAGTTCTTC	CASSLDTEQFF
TRBV2	NA	NA	TRBJ1-5	TGTGCCAGCAAGGCCAGCAACTCCAATCAGCCCCAGCATTTT	CASKASNSNQPQHF
TRBV5-1	NA	NA	TRBJ2-3	TGCGCCAGCAGCCAAGATTATGGGAGCACAGATACGCAGTATTTT	CASSQDYGSTDTQYF
TRBV18	NA	NA	TRBJ2-7	TGTGCCAGCTCACCACCGAATCTTGGAAGCTACGAGCAGTACTTC	CASSPPNLGSYEQYF
TRBV28	NA	NA	TRBJ1-1	TGTGCCAGCAGTTTATGGTGGACTGAAGCTTTCTTT	CASSLWWTEAFF
TRBV11-2	NA	NA	TRBJ1-1	TGTGCCAGCAGCTTAGATCTAACCACCAACGGGGGCACTGAAGCTTTCTTT	CASSLDLTTNGGTEAFF
TRBV2	few	NA	TRBJ2-7	TGTGCCAGCAGTGAAATAACATCTAGCTCCTACGAGCAGTACTTC	CASSEITSSSYEQYF
TRBV5-8	few	NA	TRBJ1-3	TGTGCCAGCAGCTTTTCAACGGTCTCTGGAAACACCATATATTTT	CASSFSTVSGNTIYF
TRBV10-3	NA	NA	TRBJ2-2	TGTGCCATCAGTGGGGGTCGCGGGGGCGGCGGGGAGCTGTTTTTT	CAISGGRGGGGELFF
TRBV6-1	NA	NA	TRBJ1-5	TGTGCCAGCAGTGCGGGGGTTTATAGCAATCAGCCCCAGCATTTT	CASSAGVYSNQPQHF
TRBV6-1	NA	NA	TRBJ2-7	TGTGCCAGCAGTGAAGGGACACCGTCCTACGAGCAGTACTTC	CASSEGTPSYEQYF
TRBV10-3	NA	NA	TRBJ1-2	TGTGCCACTATGACAGGACTTTATGGCTACACCTTC	CATMTGLYGYTF
TRBV6-6	NA	TRBD1	TRBJ2-1	TGTGCCAGCAGTTACGATATTACAGGGGGAAACAATGAGCAGTTCTTC	CASSYDITGGNNEQFF
TRBV5-4	NA	TRBD1	TRBJ2-5	TGTGCCAGCAGCCCCCCAAAGACAGGGACCCCAGAGACCCAGTACTTC	CASSPPKTGTPETQYF
TRBV7-2	many	TRBD2	TRBJ2-5	TGTGCCAGCAGCTTCACTCGGGGGGTAGGGAAGACCCAGTACTTC	CASSFTRGVGKTQYF